The next 20 T cell receptor beta chains were all read from a single sample in a study of technical replicates of blood from a handful of donors. TCRdb's copy holds only in-frame clones and misses some; the assay was immunoSEQ multiplex PCR. The repertoire holds roughly 85,000 clones, with over 85% as singletons. Input material: T cells isolated from PBMCs. Receptor source: a human donor in good health.

This chain links TRBV30 with TRBJ2-5, with no clear D. The CDR3 totals 12 residues. Germline values: CDR1 GTSNPN, CDR2 SVGIG (reference sequence). The germline V and J ends were trimmed by 2 bases and 0 bases, with 4 bases remaining between them. In DNA form, the CDR3 reads TGTGCCTGGAGTTTCAACCAAGAGACCCAGTACTTC. Translating gives CAWSFNQETQYF.

This chain connects TRBV5-1 to TRBJ2-7; D is undetermined. CDR1 and CDR2 from the germline V gene are SGHRS and YFSETQ. This CDR3 comprises 13 residues. With 0 bases removed from V and 5 bases from J, the gap between germline ends came to 9 bases. The CDR3 DNA follows: TGCGCCAGCAGCTTGGCGGTAAGCCACGAGCAGTACTTC. This encodes CASSLAVSHEQYF.

The gene calls are TRBV4-2 and TRBJ2-1, with 16 positions matching TRBD2. The germline CDR1 and CDR2 sequences are LGHNA and YNFKEQ. There are 15 residues in the CDR3. V shed 3 bases and J 9 bases; nucleotides not matched to a gene: 2. The CDR3 DNA follows: TGTGCCAGCAGCCAGGGGACTAGCGGGGGGGCTGAGCAGTTCTTC. It translates to CASSQGTSGGAEQFF.

This chain links TRBV28 with TRBJ2-1, with 9 nucleotides matching TRBD1. V gave up 1 base and J gave up 8 bases; unmatched junction bases: 9. The CDR3 length is 16 residues. The germline CDR1 and CDR2 sequences are MDHEN and SYDVKM. DNA for the CDR3: TGTGCCAGCAGTTTATCACCGGGACAGGGTCCGTATGAGCAGTTCTTC. It is translated as CASSLSPGQGPYEQFF.

The chain links TRBV11-2 to TRBJ1-1; a weak D match, TRBD1 (6 bases). Trimming shortened V by 4 bases and J by 4 bases, and 13 bases separated the two germline ends. The germline gives CDR1 SGHAT, CDR2 FQNNGV. The CDR3 runs 14 residues. As DNA, the CDR3 is TGTGCCAGCAGCTCAACAGGGTCTGCCACTGAAGCTTTCTTT. Translation: CASSSTGSATEAFF.

The sample holds a few counts of this clone. The genes are TRBV6-1 and TRBJ1-6, with TRBD1 matching over 7 bases. Germline values: CDR1 MNHNS, CDR2 SASEGT. After removal of 7 bases from V and 6 bases from J, the junction contained 9 bases not matched to a gene. The CDR3 runs 15 residues. The CDR3 DNA reads TGTGCCAGCACTACACACGGGACAGCTAATTCACCCCTCCACTTT. Protein sequence: CASTTHGTANSPLHF.

The genes are TRBV5-1 and TRBJ1-2; 9 nucleotides line up with TRBD1. Losses at the gene ends were 4 bases for V and 8 bases for J; bases not matched to a gene: 9. CDR1 SGHRS and CDR2 YFSETQ come from the germline V gene. CDR3 length equals 14 residues. Written as DNA, the CDR3 is TGCGCCAGCAGCATGGGACAGGGAGGAGACGGCTACACCTTC. Its protein is CASSMGQGGDGYTF.

This chain connects TRBV5-5 to TRBJ1-4; 8 nucleotides line up with TRBD1. Trimming cost V 3 bases and J 8 bases; bases outside gene matches: 6. This CDR3 spans 14 amino acids. Germline V gene lookup returns CDR1 SGHKS and CDR2 YYEKEE (reference sequence). The DNA of the CDR3 is TGTGCCAGCAGCTCGCGACAGGGGAGAGAAAAACTGTTTTTT. It is translated as CASSSRQGREKLFF.

V and J are TRBV6-5 and TRBJ2-1, with 12 bases identical to TRBD2. Germline CDR1 is MNHEY and CDR2 is SVGAGI. V shed 0 bases and J 9 bases; nucleotides not matched to a gene: 6. This CDR3 spans 16 amino acids. The CDR3 loop is CASSYSLAGGESEQFF. CDR3 nucleotide sequence: TGTGCCAGCAGTTACTCGCTAGCGGGAGGGGAGAGTGAGCAGTTCTTC.

V is TRBV7-2 and J is TRBJ2-3, with TRBD1 matching over 11 bases. The V segment lost 5 bases and the J segment 6 bases; nucleotides outside the gene matches: 7. Germline CDR1 SGHTA, CDR2 FQGNSA. The CDR3 contains 15 residues. CDR3 in amino acids: CASSGGQGAGDTQYF. In nucleotides, the CDR3 is TGTGCCAGCAGCGGAGGACAGGGGGCGGGTGATACGCAGTATTTT.

This clone appeared a single time. J is TRBJ1-1 and V is TRBV6-5, with D possibly TRBD1 on 5 matching bases. The germline V and J ends were trimmed by 2 bases and 1 base, with 8 bases remaining between them. In germline, CDR1 is MNHEY, CDR2 SVGAGI. This CDR3 has 14 residues. The CDR3 loop is CASSYHRRNTEAFF. Written as DNA, the CDR3 is TGTGCCAGCAGTTACCACAGGAGGAACACTGAAGCTTTCTTT.

This rearrangement joins TRBV19 to TRBJ2-7, with 7 positions matching TRBD1. CDR1 and CDR2 (germline): LNHDA, SQIVND (reference sequence). The CDR3 consists of 14 residues. V lost 3 bases to trimming and J lost 2 bases; unmatched junction nucleotides: 4. This CDR3 reads CASSMGQGAYEQYF. The CDR3 DNA sequence: TGTGCCAGTAGTATGGGGCAGGGGGCCTACGAGCAGTACTTC.

This rearrangement joins TRBV2 to TRBJ2-2, with TRBD2 identical over 9 bases. Per the germline V gene, CDR1 is SNHLY and CDR2 is FYNNEI. V shed 6 bases and J 6 bases; nucleotides not matched to a gene: 8. CDR3 size: 15 residues. CDR3 DNA: TGTGCCAGCAGCATACTAGCGGGTCTTTCCGGGGAGCTGTTTTTT. The encoded protein is CASSILAGLSGELFF.

The V gene is TRBV19, the J gene TRBJ2-7; D is perhaps TRBD1 (5 bases). Germline assignment: CDR1 LNHDA and CDR2 SQIVND (reference sequence). This CDR3 region has 14 residues. V was cut by 4 bases and J by 2 bases, with 12 bases left in between. The CDR3 here is CASSTQGPAYEQYF. The CDR3 region has the DNA TGTGCCAGTAGTACCCAGGGTCCCGCCTACGAGCAGTACTTC. The whole variable domain, remainder taken from reference TRBV19 and TRBJ2-7, is DGGITQSPKYLFRKEGQNVTLSCEQNLNHDAMYWYRQDPGQGLRLIYYSQIVNDFQKGDIAEGYSVSREKKESFPLTVTSAQKNPTAFYLCASSTQGPAYEQYFGPGTRLTVT.

The rearrangement joins TRBV9 to TRBJ1-2; D call uncertain. V dropped 0 bases and J dropped 5 bases, with 11 bases sitting between them. The germline V gene has CDR1 SGDLS and CDR2 YYNGEE. This CDR3 region has 14 residues. The CDR3, as DNA: TGTGCCAGCAGCGTAGCTACATCGGGGTATGGCTACACCTTC. Amino acids: CASSVATSGYGYTF. Complete variable domain (other parts from reference TRBV9 and TRBJ1-2): DSGVTQTPKHLITATGQRVTLRCSPRSGDLSVYWYQQSLDQGLQFLIQYYNGEERAKGNILERFSAQQFPDLHSELNLSSLELGDSALYFCASSVATSGYGYTFGSGTRLTVV.

The V call is TRBV5-1, the J call TRBJ2-1; 8 bases are shared with TRBD2. V was pared by 2 bases and J by 6 bases, with 7 bases of the junction left unmatched. The CDR3 is made up of 15 amino acids. The germline V gene encodes CDR1 SGHRS and CDR2 YFSETQ. CDR3 amino acids: CASSLSERESNEQFF. The CDR3, as DNA: TGCGCCAGCAGCTTAAGTGAGCGGGAGTCCAATGAGCAGTTCTTC. The full variable domain, rest sourced from reference TRBV5-1 and TRBJ2-1, is KAGVTQTPRYLIKTRGQQVTLSCSPISGHRSVSWYQQTPGQGLQFLFEYFSETQRNKGNFPGRFSGRQFSNSRSEMNVSTLELGDSALYLCASSLSERESNEQFFGPGTRLTVL.

This clone was counted only a few times. V usage is TRBV2 and J usage is TRBJ1-5, with TRBD1 identical over 9 bases. Losses at the gene ends were 6 bases for V and 1 base for J; bases not matched to a gene: 7. Germline lookup yields CDR1 SNHLY and CDR2 FYNNEI. This CDR3 has 16 residues. CDR3: CASRVQGARSNQPQHF. The CDR3 DNA is TGTGCCAGCAGAGTACAGGGGGCGAGGAGCAATCAGCCCCAGCATTTT.

This chain uses TRBV13 with TRBJ1-2, with D possibly being TRBD1 (5 bases). V was shortened by 6 bases and J by 2 bases, with 19 bases between the two germline ends. The germline V gene has CDR1 PRHDT and CDR2 FYEKMQ (reference sequence). This CDR3 is built from 16 residues. In DNA form, the CDR3 reads TGTGCCAGCAGGGGGGGGACGAAGCCTTCAAACTATGGCTACACCTTC. Translating gives CASRGGTKPSNYGYTF.

Only one count was recorded for this clone. The rearrangement links TRBV4-1 to TRBJ1-1, with 7 bases fitting TRBD1. Germline V gene lookup returns CDR1 MGHRA and CDR2 YSYEKL. With V trimmed by 4 bases and J by 1 base, 3 bases remained unmatched. This CDR3 contains 14 residues. The CDR3 spells CASSLRDRNTEAFF. In DNA, the CDR3 is TGCGCCAGCAGCCTCCGGGACAGGAACACTGAAGCTTTCTTT.

This clone was found once. The rearrangement links TRBV10-3 to TRBJ1-1, with a tentative D call TRBD1 (6 bases). V was trimmed by 10 bases and J by 4 bases, leaving 16 bases between them. This CDR3 is 13 amino acids long. Germline V gene lookup returns CDR1 ENHRY and CDR2 SYGVKD. The CDR3 DNA follows: TGTGCCACGCGGACAGCGGGAGCCACTGAAGCTTTCTTT. It codes for CATRTAGATEAFF.